This entry features one T cell receptor beta chain sequence. CDR3 size: 17 residues. J was trimmed by 0 bases and V by 0 bases; bases with no gene match: 4. Per germline, CDR1 SGHKS and CDR2 YYEKEE (reference sequence). Profiling relied on immunoSEQ multiplex PCR, and the TCRdb table lists in-frame clones only, not all of them. In the table there are roughly 150,000 clones, around 87% of which are singletons. This sample is drawn from a study of blood T cell repertoires in COVID-19. Study as a whole: There were acute and convalescent COVID-19 samples, and they came from the United States, Italy and Spain.

This TCR derives from a woman between 40 and 55 years old with acute or convalescent COVID-19. The sequenced sample consisted of peripheral blood. The V and J genes are TRBV5-5 and TRBJ2-2, with 8 bases identical to TRBD1. CDR3 DNA: TGTGCCAGCAGCTTGGCATTACAGGGGGCGAACACCGGGGAGCTGTTTTTT. It yields the protein CASSLALQGANTGELFF.